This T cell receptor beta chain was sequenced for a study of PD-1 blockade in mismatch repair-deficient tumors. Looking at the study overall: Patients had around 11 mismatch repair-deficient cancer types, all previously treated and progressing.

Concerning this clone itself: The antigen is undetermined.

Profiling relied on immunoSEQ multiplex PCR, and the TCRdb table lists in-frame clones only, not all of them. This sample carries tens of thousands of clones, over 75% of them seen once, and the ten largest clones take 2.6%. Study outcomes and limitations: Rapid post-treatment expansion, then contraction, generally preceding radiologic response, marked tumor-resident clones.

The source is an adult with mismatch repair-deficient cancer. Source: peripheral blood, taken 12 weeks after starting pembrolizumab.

CDR3 DNA: TGTGCCACCAGCAGAGAAAAAGGCCAGCCCCAGCATTTT. Its translation is CATSREKGQPQHF. The gene calls are TRBV15 and TRBJ1-5; no firm D call. The CDR3 has 13 amino acids. Germline V gives CDR1 LNHNV, CDR2 YYDKDF (reference sequence). Trimming removed 0 bases at V and 7 bases at J, with 7 bases between.